One T cell receptor beta chain is described in this entry. The antigen is undetermined. CDR3 length: 16 residues. Germline assignment: CDR1 SGHTA and CDR2 FQGNSA. Losses at the gene ends were 0 bases for V and 3 bases for J; bases not matched to a gene: 1. The data belong to a study of CD8+ T cells in alopecia areata. Documented treatment: oral pan-JAK inhibitor, 5-10 mg twice daily. Samples from alopecia areata patients were lesional scalp punch biopsies and peripheral blood. Following extraction, RNA underwent reverse transcription to cDNA, which served as the sequencing template. The protocol was immunoSEQ multiplex PCR, while the TCRdb copy is restricted to in-frame clones and leaves out a portion. Among 130,000 or so clones listed, under 65% were seen once. Study-level points and caveats: Many expanded lesional clones persisted in scalp and blood during tofacitinib treatment.

The chain is built from TRBV7-2 and TRBJ2-1; 11 bases are shared with TRBD2. This receptor was obtained from a human donor with alopecia areata. Sample: CD4+ T cells sorted from blood, taken at week 4, from a patient treated with tofacitinib. The CDR3 here is CASSLATSGIYNEQFF. The CDR3 region has the DNA TGTGCCAGCAGCTTAGCGACTAGCGGGATCTACAATGAGCAGTTCTTC.